This T cell receptor (beta chain) was observed in a study of T cell responses to AZD1222 COVID-19 vaccine. Broader study findings: There were mostly white British donors and more females than males, and clonal diversity was possibly underestimated. CD4 TCRs covered the whole spike, strongest at regions 160-218 and 743-854. Nearly half of spike-specific TCRs reportedly go after variant regions that carry no mutations.

Remarks on this clone: Its antigen is as yet unknown.

Assay used: immunoSEQ multiplex PCR; TCRdb lists only in-frame clones, some missing. The table records 60,000 to 75,000 clones, over 60% of them present only once. The CDR3 is 14 residues long. V shed 3 bases and J 5 bases; nucleotides not matched to a gene: 6. Germline assignment: CDR1 SEHNR and CDR2 FQNEAQ (reference sequence). The sequence derives from an adult who received the AZD1222 COVID-19 vaccine. V usage is TRBV7-9 and J usage is TRBJ2-5; 7 bases map to TRBD1. Sequencing was performed on peripheral blood, taken 28 days after the second AZD1222 dose. CDR3 sequence reads: CASSFPGGPETQYF. Written as DNA, the CDR3 is TGTGCCAGCAGCTTCCCAGGGGGACCGGAGACCCAGTACTTC.